The sequence of this T cell receptor (beta chain) was determined in a study of blood T cell repertoires in COVID-19. Overall study context: Donors in the United States, Italy and Spain gave samples during acute or convalescent COVID-19. Sample material is recorded as cDNA or gDNA derived from T cells, B-cell-depleted T cells, or PBMCs.

Original analysis: Amplification of reference gene primers provided the estimated nucleated cell counts. TCRdb keeps only in-frame clones here, not all; method: immunoSEQ multiplex PCR. V and J calls and clone size follow that table, whereas D and trimming were derived from the DNA. In the table there are 280,000 or so clones, 70% to 90% of which are singletons. Germline CDR1 and CDR2: LGHNT and FRNRAP. The CDR3 has 15 amino acids. V dropped 5 bases and J dropped 4; count of bases not matched to a gene: 9. The source of this sequence is a man aged 18 to 35 with active or convalescent COVID-19. The chain uses TRBV12-5 and TRBJ2-5; 8 bases match TRBD1. The sequenced material came from peripheral blood. CDR3 nucleotides: TGTGCTAGTGGTCCATCAGGGGGCTTAAGAGAGACCCAGTACTTC. This translates into CASGPSGGLRETQYF.